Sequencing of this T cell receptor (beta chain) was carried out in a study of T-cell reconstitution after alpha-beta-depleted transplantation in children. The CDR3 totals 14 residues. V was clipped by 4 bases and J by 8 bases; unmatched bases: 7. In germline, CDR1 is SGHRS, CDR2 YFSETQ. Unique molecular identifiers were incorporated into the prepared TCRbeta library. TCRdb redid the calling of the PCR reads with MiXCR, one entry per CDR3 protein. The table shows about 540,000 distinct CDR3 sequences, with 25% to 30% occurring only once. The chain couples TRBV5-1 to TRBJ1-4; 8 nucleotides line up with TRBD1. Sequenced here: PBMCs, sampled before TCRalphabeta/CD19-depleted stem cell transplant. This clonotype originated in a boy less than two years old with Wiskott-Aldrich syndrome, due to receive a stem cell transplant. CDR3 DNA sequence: TGCGCCAGCAGCCCCGGGACAGGCCGCGAAAAACTGTTTTTT. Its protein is CASSPGTGREKLFF.